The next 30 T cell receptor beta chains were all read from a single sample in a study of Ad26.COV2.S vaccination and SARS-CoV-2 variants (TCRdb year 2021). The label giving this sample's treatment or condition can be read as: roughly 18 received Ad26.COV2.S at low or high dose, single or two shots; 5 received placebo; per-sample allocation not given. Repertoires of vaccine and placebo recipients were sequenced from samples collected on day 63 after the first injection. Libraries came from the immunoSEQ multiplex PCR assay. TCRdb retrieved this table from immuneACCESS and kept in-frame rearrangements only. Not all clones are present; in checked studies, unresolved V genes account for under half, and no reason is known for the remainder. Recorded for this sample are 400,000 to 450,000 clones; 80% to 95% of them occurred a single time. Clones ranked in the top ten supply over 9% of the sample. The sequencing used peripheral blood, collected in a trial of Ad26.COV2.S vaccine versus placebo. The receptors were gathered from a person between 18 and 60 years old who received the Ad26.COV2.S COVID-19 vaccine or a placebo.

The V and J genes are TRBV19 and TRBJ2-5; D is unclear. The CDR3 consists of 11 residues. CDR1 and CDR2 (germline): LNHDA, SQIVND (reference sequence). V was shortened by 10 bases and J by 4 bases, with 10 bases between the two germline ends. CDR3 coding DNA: TGTGCCACCTCTCAAGGAGAGACCCAGTACTTC. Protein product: CATSQGETQYF.

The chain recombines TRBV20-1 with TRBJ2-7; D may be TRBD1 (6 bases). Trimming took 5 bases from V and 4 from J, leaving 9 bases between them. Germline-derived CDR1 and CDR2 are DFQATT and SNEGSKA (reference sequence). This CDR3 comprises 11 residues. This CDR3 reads CSAQDRYEQYF. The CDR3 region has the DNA TGCAGTGCTCAGGACAGATACGAGCAGTACTTC.

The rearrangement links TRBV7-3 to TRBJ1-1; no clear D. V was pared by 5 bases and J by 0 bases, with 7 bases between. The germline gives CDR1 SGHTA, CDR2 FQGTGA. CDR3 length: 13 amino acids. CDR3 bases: TGTGCCAGCAGCCCCCAAATGAACACTGAAGCTTTCTTT. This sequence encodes CASSPQMNTEAFF.

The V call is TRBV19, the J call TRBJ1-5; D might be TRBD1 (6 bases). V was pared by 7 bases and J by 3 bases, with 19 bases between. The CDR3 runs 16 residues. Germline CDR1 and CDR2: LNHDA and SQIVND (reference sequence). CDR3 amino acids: CASNSPDGGPNQPQHF. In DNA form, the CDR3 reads TGTGCCAGTAACTCCCCGGATGGGGGGCCCAATCAGCCCCAGCATTTT.

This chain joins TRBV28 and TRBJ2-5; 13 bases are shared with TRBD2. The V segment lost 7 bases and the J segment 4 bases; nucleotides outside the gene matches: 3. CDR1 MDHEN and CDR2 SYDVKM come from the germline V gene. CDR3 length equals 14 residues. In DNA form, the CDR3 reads TGTGCCAGCACGGGACTAGCGGGATTAGAGACCCAGTACTTC. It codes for CASTGLAGLETQYF.

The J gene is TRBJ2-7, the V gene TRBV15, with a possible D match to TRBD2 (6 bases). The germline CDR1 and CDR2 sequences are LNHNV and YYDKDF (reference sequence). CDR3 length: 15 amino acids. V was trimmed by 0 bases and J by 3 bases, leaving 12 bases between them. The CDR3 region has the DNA TGTGCCACCAGCAGAGATCCCGGGACTGGCTACGAGCAGTACTTC. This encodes CATSRDPGTGYEQYF.

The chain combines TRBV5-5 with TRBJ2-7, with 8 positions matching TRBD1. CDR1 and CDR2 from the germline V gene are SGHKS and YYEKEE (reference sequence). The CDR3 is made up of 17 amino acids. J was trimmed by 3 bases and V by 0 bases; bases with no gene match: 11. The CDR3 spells CASSLAEFGTGLYEQYF. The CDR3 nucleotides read TGTGCCAGCAGCTTGGCCGAGTTCGGGACAGGCCTCTACGAGCAGTACTTC.

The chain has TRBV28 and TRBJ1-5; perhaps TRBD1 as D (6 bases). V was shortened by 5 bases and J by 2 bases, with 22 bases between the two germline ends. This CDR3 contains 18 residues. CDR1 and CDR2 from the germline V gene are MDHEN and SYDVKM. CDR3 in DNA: TGTGCCAGCAGTCCAACAGGGAAATTTAGCGTTGGCAATCAGCCCCAGCATTTT. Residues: CASSPTGKFSVGNQPQHF. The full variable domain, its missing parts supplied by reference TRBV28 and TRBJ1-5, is DVKVTQSSRYLVKRTGEKVFLECVQDMDHENMFWYRQDPGLGLRLIYFSYDVKMKEKGDIPEGYSVSREKKERFSLILESASTNQTSMYLCASSPTGKFSVGNQPQHFGDGTRLSIL.

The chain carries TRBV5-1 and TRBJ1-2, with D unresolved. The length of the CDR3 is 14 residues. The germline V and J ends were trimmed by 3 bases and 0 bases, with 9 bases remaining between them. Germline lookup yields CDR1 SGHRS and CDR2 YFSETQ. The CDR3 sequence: CASSSAVTNYGYTF. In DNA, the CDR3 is TGCGCCAGCAGCTCTGCAGTTACTAACTATGGCTACACCTTC.

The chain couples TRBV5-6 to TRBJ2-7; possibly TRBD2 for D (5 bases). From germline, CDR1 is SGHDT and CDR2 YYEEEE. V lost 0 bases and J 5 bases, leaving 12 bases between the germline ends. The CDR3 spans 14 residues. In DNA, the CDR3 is TGTGCCAGCAGCTTGGGTCCGGGGATCGACGAGCAGTACTTC. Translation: CASSLGPGIDEQYF.

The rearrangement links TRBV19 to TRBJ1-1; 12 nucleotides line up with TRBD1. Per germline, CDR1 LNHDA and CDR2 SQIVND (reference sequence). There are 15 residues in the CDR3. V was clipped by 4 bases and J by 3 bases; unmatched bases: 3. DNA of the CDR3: TGTGCCAGTAGTAACCGGGACAGGGGGCACACTGAAGCTTTCTTT. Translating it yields CASSNRDRGHTEAFF. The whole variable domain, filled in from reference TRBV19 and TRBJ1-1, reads DGGITQSPKYLFRKEGQNVTLSCEQNLNHDAMYWYRQDPGQGLRLIYYSQIVNDFQKGDIAEGYSVSREKKESFPLTVTSAQKNPTAFYLCASSNRDRGHTEAFFGQGTRLTVV.

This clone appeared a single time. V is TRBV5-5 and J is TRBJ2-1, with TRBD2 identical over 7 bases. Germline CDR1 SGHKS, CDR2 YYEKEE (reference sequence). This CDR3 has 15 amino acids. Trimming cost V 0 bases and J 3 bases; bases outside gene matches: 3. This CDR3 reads CASSLESGGYNEQFF. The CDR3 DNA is TGTGCCAGCAGCTTGGAATCGGGAGGCTACAATGAGCAGTTCTTC.

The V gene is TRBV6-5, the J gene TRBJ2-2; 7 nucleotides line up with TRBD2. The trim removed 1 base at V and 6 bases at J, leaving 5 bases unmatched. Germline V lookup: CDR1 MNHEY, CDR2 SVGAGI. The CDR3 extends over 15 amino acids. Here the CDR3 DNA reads TGTGCCAGCAGTTACTTCGGGGAGGGCCCCGGGGAGCTGTTTTTT. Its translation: CASSYFGEGPGELFF.

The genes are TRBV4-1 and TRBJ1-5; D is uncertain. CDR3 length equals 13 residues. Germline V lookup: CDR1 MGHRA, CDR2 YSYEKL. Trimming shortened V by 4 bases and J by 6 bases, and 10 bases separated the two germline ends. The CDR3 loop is CASSPDQSQPQHF. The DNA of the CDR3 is TGCGCCAGCAGCCCCGATCAGAGTCAGCCCCAGCATTTT.

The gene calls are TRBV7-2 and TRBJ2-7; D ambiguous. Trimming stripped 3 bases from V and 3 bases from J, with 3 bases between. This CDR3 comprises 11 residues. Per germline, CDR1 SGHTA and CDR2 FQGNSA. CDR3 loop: CASSFYYEQYF. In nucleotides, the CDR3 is TGTGCCAGCAGCTTCTACTACGAGCAGTACTTC.

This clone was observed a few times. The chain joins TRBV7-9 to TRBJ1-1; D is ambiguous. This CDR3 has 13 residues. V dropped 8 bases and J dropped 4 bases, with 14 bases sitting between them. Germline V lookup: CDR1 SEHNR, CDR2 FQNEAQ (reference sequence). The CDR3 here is CASLAWEGTEAFF. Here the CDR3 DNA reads TGTGCCAGCTTAGCTTGGGAGGGCACTGAAGCTTTCTTT. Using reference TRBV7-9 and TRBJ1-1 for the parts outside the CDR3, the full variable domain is DTGVSQNPRHKITKRGQNVTFRCDPISEHNRLYWYRQTLGQGPEFLTYFQNEAQLEKSRLLSDRFSAERPKGSFSTLEIQRTEQGDSAMYLCASLAWEGTEAFFGQGTRLTVV.

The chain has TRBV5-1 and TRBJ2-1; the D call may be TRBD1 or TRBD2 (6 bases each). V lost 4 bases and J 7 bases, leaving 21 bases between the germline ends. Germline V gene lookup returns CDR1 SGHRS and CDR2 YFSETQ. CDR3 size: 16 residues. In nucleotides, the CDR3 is TGCGCCAGCAGCCGTTCGGGACTGGGCCAGGGGAATGAGCAGTTCTTC. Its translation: CASSRSGLGQGNEQFF.

CDR3 sequence: CSVGQPDTQYF. In DNA, the CDR3 is TGCAGCGTTGGACAACCAGATACGCAGTATTTT. V usage is TRBV29-1 and J usage is TRBJ2-3; D gene ambiguous. The CDR3 totals 11 residues. V lost 4 bases and J lost 4, with 6 bases in between. The germline V gene has CDR1 SQVTM and CDR2 ANQGSEA.

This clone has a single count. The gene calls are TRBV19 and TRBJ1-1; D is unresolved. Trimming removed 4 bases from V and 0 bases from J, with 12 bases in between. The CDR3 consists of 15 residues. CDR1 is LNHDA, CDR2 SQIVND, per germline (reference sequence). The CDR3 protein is CASSTVLRMNTEAFF. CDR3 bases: TGTGCCAGTAGTACAGTACTTCGGATGAACACTGAAGCTTTCTTT.

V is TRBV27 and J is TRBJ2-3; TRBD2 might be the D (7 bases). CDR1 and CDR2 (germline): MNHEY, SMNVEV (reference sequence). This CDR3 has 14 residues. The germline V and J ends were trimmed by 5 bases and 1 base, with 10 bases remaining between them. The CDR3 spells CASSVGGGTDTQYF. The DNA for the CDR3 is TGTGCCAGCAGTGTAGGGGGGGGCACAGATACGCAGTATTTT.

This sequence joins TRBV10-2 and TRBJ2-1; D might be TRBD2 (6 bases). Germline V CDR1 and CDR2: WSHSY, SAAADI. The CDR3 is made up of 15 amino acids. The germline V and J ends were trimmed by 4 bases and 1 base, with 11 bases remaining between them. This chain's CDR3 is CASSGVADSYNEQFF. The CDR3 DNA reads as TGCGCCAGCAGTGGGGTAGCGGATTCCTACAATGAGCAGTTCTTC.

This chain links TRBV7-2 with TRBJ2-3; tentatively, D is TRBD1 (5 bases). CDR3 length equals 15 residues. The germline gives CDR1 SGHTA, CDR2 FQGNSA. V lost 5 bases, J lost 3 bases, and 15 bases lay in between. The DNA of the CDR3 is TGTGCCAGCAGCACTCGACAGACACTAACAGATACGCAGTATTTT. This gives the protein CASSTRQTLTDTQYF. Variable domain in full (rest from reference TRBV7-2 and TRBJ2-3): GAGVSQSPSNKVTEKGKDVELRCDPISGHTALYWYRQSLGQGLEFLIYFQGNSAPDKSGLPSDRFSAERTGGSVSTLTIQRTQQEDSAVYLCASSTRQTLTDTQYFGPGTRLTVL.

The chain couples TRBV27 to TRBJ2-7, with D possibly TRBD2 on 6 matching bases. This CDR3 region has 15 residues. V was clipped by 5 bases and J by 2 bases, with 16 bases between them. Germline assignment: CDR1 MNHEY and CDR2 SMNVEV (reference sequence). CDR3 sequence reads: CASSTIGTQAYEQYF. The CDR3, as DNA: TGTGCCAGCAGTACCATCGGGACTCAAGCCTACGAGCAGTACTTC.

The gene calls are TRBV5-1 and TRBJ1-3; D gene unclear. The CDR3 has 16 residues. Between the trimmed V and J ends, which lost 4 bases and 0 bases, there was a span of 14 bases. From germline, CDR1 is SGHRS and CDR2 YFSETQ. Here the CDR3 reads CASSPGPLDSGNTIYF. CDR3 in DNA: TGCGCCAGCAGCCCCGGGCCGTTAGACTCTGGAAACACCATATATTTT.

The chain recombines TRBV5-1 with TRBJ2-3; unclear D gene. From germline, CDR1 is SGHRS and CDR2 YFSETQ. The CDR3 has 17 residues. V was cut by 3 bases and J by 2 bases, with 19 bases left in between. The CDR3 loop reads CASSSASGTNPTDTQYF. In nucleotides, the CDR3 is TGCGCCAGCAGCTCTGCTAGTGGTACGAATCCCACAGATACGCAGTATTTT.

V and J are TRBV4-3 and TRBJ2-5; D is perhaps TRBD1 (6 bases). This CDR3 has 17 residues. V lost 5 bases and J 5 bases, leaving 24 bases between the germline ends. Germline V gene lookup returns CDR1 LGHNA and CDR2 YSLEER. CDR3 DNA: TGCGCCAGCAGCTTAGGTCCAAGCGCCAGGGGAGAGGAGACCCAGTACTTC. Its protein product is CASSLGPSARGEETQYF.

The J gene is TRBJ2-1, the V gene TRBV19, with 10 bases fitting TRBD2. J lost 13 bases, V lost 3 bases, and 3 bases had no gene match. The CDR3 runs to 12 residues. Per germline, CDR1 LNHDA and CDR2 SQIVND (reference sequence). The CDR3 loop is CASSILAGDQFF. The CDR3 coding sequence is TGTGCCAGTAGTATTCTAGCGGGAGATCAGTTCTTC.

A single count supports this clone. CDR3 in amino acids: CASSWSRGSGSNEQYF. CDR3 DNA: TGTGCCAGCAGCTGGTCCAGGGGTAGCGGCTCAAACGAGCAGTACTTC. The V gene is TRBV7-9, the J gene TRBJ2-7; the D call may be TRBD1 or TRBD2 (6 bases each). Trimming removed 4 bases at V and 5 bases at J, with 21 bases between. CDR3 size: 16 residues. The germline CDR1 and CDR2 sequences are SEHNR and FQNEAQ (reference sequence).

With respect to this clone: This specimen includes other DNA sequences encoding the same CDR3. The CDR3: CASSMGGGYEQYF. The CDR3 DNA is TGTGCCAGTAGTATGGGAGGCGGCTACGAGCAGTACTTC. The rearrangement links TRBV19 to TRBJ2-7; a weak D match, TRBD2 (6 bases). Germline CDR1 LNHDA, CDR2 SQIVND (reference sequence). V was pared by 3 bases and J by 3 bases, with 9 bases between. The CDR3 spans 13 residues.

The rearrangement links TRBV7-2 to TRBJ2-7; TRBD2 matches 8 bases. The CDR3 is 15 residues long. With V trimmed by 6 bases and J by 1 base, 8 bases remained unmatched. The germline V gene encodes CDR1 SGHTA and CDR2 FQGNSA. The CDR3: CASRFSGASSYEQYF. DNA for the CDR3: TGTGCCAGCAGGTTTAGCGGGGCATCTTCCTACGAGCAGTACTTC.